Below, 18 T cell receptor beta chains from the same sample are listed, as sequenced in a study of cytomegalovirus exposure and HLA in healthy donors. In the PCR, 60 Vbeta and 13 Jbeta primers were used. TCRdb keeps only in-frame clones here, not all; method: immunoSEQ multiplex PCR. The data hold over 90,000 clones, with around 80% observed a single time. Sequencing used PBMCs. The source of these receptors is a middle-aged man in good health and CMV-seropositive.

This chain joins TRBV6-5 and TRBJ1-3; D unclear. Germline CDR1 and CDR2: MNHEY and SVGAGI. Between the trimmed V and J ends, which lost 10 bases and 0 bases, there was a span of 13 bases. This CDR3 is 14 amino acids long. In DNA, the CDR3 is TGTGCCACCTCAGTTCACAACTCTGGAAACACCATATATTTT. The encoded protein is CATSVHNSGNTIYF.

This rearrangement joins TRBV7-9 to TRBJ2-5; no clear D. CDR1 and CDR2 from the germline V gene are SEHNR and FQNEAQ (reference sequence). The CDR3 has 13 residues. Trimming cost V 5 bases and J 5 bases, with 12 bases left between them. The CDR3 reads CASSPPVGETQYF. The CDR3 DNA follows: TGTGCCAGCAGCCCCCCGGTCGGGGAGACCCAGTACTTC.

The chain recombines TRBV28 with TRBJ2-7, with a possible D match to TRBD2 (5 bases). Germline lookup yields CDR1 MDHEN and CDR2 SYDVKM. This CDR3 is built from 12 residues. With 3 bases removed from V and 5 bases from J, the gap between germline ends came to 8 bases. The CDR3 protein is CASSLRADEQYF. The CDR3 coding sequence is TGTGCCAGCAGTTTGAGAGCGGACGAGCAGTACTTC.

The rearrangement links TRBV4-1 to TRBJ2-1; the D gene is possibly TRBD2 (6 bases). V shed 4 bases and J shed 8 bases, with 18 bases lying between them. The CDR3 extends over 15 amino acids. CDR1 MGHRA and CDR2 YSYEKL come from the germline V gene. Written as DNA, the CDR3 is TGCGCCAGCAGCCCGGGACTCCGAGTGGTCGATGAGCAGTTCTTC. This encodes CASSPGLRVVDEQFF.

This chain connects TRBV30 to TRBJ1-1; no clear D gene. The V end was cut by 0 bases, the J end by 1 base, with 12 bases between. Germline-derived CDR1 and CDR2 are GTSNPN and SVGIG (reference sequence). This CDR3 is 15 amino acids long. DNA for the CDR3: TGTGCCTGGAGTGTATCAGTTTTAAGGAACACTGAAGCTTTCTTT. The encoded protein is CAWSVSVLRNTEAFF.

CDR3 sequence reads: CAINSGRDNQPQHF. The CDR3 DNA sequence: TGTGCCATCAACTCAGGGAGGGACAATCAGCCCCAGCATTTT. The chain uses TRBV10-3 and TRBJ1-5; perhaps TRBD1 as D (5 bases). From germline, CDR1 is ENHRY and CDR2 SYGVKD. V was pared by 7 bases and J by 3 bases, with 13 bases between. The CDR3 extends over 14 amino acids.

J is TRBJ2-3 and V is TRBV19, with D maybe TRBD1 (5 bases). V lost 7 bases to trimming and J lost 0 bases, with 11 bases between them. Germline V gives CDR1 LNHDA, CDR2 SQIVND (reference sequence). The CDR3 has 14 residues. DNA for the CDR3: TGTGCCAGTACCGACAGATCTAGCACAGATACGCAGTATTTT. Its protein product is CASTDRSSTDTQYF.

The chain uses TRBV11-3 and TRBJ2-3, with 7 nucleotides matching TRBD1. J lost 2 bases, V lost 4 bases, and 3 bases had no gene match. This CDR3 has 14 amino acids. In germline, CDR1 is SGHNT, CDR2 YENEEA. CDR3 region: CASSSDRATDTQYF. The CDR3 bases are TGTGCCAGCAGCTCCGACAGGGCCACAGATACGCAGTATTTT. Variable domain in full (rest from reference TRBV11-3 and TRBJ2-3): EAGVVQSPRYKIIEKKQPVAFWCNPISGHNTLYWYLQNLGQGPELLIRYENEEAVDDSQLPKDRFSAERLKGVDSTLKIQPAELGDSAVYLCASSSDRATDTQYFGPGTRLTVL.

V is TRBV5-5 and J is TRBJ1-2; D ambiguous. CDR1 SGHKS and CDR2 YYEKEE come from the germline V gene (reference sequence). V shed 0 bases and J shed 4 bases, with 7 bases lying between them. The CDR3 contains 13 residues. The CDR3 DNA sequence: TGTGCCAGCAGCTTGGACTTTGGCTATGGCTACACCTTC. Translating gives CASSLDFGYGYTF.

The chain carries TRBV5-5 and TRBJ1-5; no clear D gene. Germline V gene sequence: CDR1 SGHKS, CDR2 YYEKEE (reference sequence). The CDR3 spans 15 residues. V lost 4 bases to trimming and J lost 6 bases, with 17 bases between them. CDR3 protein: CASSLKPGEGQPQHF. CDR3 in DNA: TGTGCCAGCAGCCTCAAACCGGGAGAGGGTCAGCCCCAGCATTTT.

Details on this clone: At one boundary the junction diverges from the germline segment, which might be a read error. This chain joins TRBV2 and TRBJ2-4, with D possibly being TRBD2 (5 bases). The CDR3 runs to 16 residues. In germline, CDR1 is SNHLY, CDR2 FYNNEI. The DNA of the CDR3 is TGTGCCAGCAGGGCAAGCCTAGTTCTAGCCAAAAACAGTCAGTACTTC. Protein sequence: CASRASLVLAKNSQYF. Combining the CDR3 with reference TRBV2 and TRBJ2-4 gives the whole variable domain EPEVTQTPSHQVTQMGQEVILRCVPISNHLYFYWYRQILGQKVEFLVSFYNNEISEKSEIFDDQFSVERPDGSNFTLKIRSTKLEDSAMYFCASRASLVLAKNSQYFGAGTRLSVL.

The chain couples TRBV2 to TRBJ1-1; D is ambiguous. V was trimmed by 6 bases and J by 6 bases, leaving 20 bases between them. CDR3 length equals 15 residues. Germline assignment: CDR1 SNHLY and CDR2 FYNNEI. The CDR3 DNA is TGTGCCAGCAGGTTCGATTCCGGGATGCCCTCTGAAGCTTTCTTT. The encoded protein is CASRFDSGMPSEAFF.

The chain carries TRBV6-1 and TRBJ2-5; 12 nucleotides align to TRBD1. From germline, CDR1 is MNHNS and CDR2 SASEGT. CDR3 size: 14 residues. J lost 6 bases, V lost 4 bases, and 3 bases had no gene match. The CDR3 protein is CASSGGQGAKTQYF. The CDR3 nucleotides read TGTGCCAGCAGTGGGGGACAGGGGGCCAAGACCCAGTACTTC.

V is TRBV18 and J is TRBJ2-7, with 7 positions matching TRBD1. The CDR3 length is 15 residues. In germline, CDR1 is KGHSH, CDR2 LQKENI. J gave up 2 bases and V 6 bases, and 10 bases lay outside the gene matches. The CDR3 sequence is CASSPGEGAAYEQYF. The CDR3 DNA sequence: TGTGCCAGCTCCCCTGGCGAGGGGGCCGCCTACGAGCAGTACTTC.

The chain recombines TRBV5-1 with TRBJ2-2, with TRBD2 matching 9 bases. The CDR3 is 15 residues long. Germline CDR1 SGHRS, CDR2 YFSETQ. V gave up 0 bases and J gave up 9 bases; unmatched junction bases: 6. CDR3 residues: CASSLGISGSWELFF. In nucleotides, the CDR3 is TGCGCCAGCAGCTTGGGGATTAGCGGGAGTTGGGAGCTGTTTTTT.

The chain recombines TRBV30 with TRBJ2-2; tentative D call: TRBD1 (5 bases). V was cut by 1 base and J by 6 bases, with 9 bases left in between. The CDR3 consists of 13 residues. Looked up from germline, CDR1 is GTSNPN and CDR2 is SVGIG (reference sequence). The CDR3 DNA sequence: TGTGCCTGGAGTGAAAGGGGCCCCGGGGAGCTGTTTTTT. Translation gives CAWSERGPGELFF. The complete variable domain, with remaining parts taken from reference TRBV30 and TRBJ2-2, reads SQTIHQWPATLVQPVGSPLSLECTVEGTSNPNLYWYRQAAGRGLQLLFYSVGIGQISSEVPQNLSASRPQDRQFILSSKKLLLSDSGFYLCAWSERGPGELFFGEGSRLTVL.

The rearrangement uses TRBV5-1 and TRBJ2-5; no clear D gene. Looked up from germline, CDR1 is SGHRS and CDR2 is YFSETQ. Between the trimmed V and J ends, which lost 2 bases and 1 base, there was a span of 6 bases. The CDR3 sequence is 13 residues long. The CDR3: CASSFSSQETQYF. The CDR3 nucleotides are TGCGCCAGCAGCTTCTCTAGCCAAGAGACCCAGTACTTC.

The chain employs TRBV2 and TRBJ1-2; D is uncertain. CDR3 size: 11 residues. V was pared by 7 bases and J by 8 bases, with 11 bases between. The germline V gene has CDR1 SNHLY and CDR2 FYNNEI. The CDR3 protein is CASMKEGGYTF. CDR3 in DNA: TGTGCCAGCATGAAGGAGGGAGGCTACACCTTC.